What follows are 4 T cell receptor beta chains derived from one specimen sequenced in a study of molecular identifiers for immune sequencing clone quantification. TCRdb reprocessed the PCR reads with MiXCR, giving one entry per CDR3 protein. The sample lists approximately 590,000 distinct CDR3 sequences, 25% occurring once. The sample comprised naive CD8+ T cells from blood, with Jurkat cell RNA spiked in. The subset denotes: FACS-sorted CD8+CD4-CCR7+CD45RA+ naive T cells. The origin of the receptors is a human donor in good health. Some libraries in this study had Jurkat cell RNA spiked in.

The rearrangement links TRBV19 to TRBJ2-6; D remains ambiguous. Germline V gene sequence: CDR1 LNHDA, CDR2 SQIVND (reference sequence). The CDR3 length is 15 residues. V lost 4 bases and J lost 0, with 7 bases in between. The CDR3: CASSKLFSGANVLTF. Written as DNA, the CDR3 is TGTGCCAGTAGTAAGCTGTTCTCTGGGGCCAACGTCCTGACTTTC. Combining the CDR3 with reference TRBV19 and TRBJ2-6 gives the whole variable domain DGGITQSPKYLFRKEGQNVTLSCEQNLNHDAMYWYRQDPGQGLRLIYYSQIVNDFQKGDIAEGYSVSREKKESFPLTVTSAQKNPTAFYLCASSKLFSGANVLTFGAGSRLTVL.

Turning to this clonotype: Just one base apart from a much larger clone, this may be a read error. V and J are TRBV7-2 and TRBJ2-7, with TRBD1 identical over 10 bases. Germline CDR1 is SGHTA and CDR2 is FQGNSA. This CDR3 spans 15 amino acids. As DNA, the CDR3 is TGTGCCCGCAGCTTGCTTGGGACAGGGGATTACGAGCAGTACTTC. Its translation: CARSLLGTGDYEQYF.

This clonotype was observed a few times. The V call is TRBV4-1, the J call TRBJ1-3; 8 bases fit TRBD1. Germline lookup yields CDR1 MGHRA and CDR2 YSYEKL. V was clipped by 0 bases and J by 4 bases; unmatched bases: 5. This CDR3 has 16 amino acids. CDR3 amino acids: CASSQDAGGLGNTIYF. CDR3 in DNA: TGCGCCAGCAGCCAAGACGCAGGGGGCTTGGGAAACACCATATATTTT.

This chain connects TRBV28 to TRBJ2-7; D possibly corresponds to TRBD1 (5 bases). The germline V gene has CDR1 MDHEN and CDR2 SYDVKM. The CDR3 consists of 16 residues. V was cut by 4 bases and J by 5 bases, with 21 bases left in between. In nucleotides, the CDR3 is TGTGCCAGCAGTTCCGCCGGAGACAGTTTAGTCGACGAGCAGTACTTC. The encoded protein is CASSSAGDSLVDEQYF.